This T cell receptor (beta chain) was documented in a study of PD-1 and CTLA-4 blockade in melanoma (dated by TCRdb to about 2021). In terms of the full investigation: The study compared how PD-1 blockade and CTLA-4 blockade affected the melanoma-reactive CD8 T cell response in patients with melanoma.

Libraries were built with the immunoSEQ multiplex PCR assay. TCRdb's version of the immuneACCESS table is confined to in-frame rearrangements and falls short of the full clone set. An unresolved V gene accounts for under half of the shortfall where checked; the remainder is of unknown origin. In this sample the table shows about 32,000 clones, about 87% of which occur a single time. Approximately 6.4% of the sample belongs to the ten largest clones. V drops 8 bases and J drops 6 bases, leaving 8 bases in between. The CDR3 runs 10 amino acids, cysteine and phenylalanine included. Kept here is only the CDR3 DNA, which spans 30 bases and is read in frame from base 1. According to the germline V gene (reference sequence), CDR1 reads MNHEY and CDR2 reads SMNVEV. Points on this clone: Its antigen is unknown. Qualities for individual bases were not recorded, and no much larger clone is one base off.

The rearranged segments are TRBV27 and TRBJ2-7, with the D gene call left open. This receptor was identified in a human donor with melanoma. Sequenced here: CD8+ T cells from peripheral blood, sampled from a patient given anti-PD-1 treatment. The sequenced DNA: TGTGCCAGCGGTCCGAGCGAGCAGTACTTC. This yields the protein CASGPSEQYF.